This passage covers 21 T cell receptor beta chains from one sample sequenced in a study of sequential checkpoint blockade in melanoma. Only in-frame clones appear in the TCRdb table, and some are missing; sequencing was by immunoSEQ multiplex PCR. The sample consists of roughly 2,000 clones, roughly 17% of them appearing once. Treatment given: randomized to nivolumab then ipilimumab (arm A) or the reverse (arm B). The sample in question was tumor tissue (inferred from file names), obtained from a patient given nivolumab and ipilimumab in sequence. All receptors derive from a human donor with melanoma.

This clone counts as medium-sized. The chain joins TRBV6-8 to TRBJ2-1; D not resolved. This CDR3 is 14 amino acids long. The V end lost 5 bases, the J end lost 5 bases, and 13 bases lay between the germline ends. Germline CDR1 reads MNHGY; CDR2 reads SAAAGT. CDR3 in DNA: TGTGCCAGCAGTATCTGGACCGGGCACAATGAGCAGTTCTTC. Amino acids: CASSIWTGHNEQFF.

The sample holds many counts of this clone. V usage is TRBV11-3 and J usage is TRBJ2-5; D not certain. The germline CDR1 and CDR2 sequences are SGHNT and YENEEA. The V end was cut by 1 base, the J end by 4 bases, with 10 bases between. The CDR3 contains 14 residues. This CDR3 is CASSLVPRSETQYF. CDR3 sequence (DNA): TGTGCCAGCAGCTTAGTTCCACGATCAGAGACCCAGTACTTC.

The CDR3 bases are TGTGCCAGCGGCAGGGGGAGCGGATACAATTCACCCCTCCACTTT. Its translation is CASGRGSGYNSPLHF. The gene calls are TRBV11-3 and TRBJ1-6; 7 nucleotides line up with TRBD1. With 8 bases clipped from V and 7 bases from J, the junction kept 11 bases outside the gene matches. The CDR3 is made up of 15 amino acids. CDR1 is SGHNT, CDR2 YENEEA, per germline.

V gene TRBV12-5 combines with J gene TRBJ2-5, with a weak D call TRBD1 (6 bases). Looked up from germline, CDR1 is LGHNT and CDR2 is FRNRAP. This CDR3 is 13 amino acids long. This chain's CDR3 is CASSMRGIKTQYF. The DNA for the CDR3 is TGTGCCAGCTCGATGAGGGGGATTAAGACCCAGTACTTC.

V usage is TRBV18 and J usage is TRBJ1-2; perhaps TRBD1 as D (5 bases). Deletions cut 4 bases from V and 10 bases from J, with 16 bases between. Germline CDR1 reads KGHSH; CDR2 reads LQKENI. CDR3 length: 13 residues. DNA for the CDR3: TGTGCCAGCTCACAGGGCCCCCAGGGCTACTACACCTTC. Translating gives CASSQGPQGYYTF.

Only a few counts were recorded for this clone. V gene TRBV25-1 combines with J gene TRBJ1-2, with TRBD1 matching 8 bases. V gave up 4 bases and J gave up 5 bases; unmatched junction bases: 3. CDR3 length equals 13 residues. The germline V gene has CDR1 MGHDK and CDR2 SYGVNS. CDR3 nucleotide sequence: TGTGCCAGCAGTGCGCAGGGGGCTTATGGCTACACCTTC. Translating it yields CASSAQGAYGYTF.

The CDR3 loop is CASSPLSGGSTDTQYF. The DNA of the CDR3 is TGTGCCAGCAGTCCCCTTAGCGGGGGCAGCACAGATACGCAGTATTTT. The chain joins TRBV11-3 to TRBJ2-3; 9 bases map to TRBD2. CDR1 SGHNT and CDR2 YENEEA come from the germline V gene. This CDR3 region has 16 residues. Trimming cost V 6 bases and J 0 bases; bases outside gene matches: 7.

The V call is TRBV5-1, the J call TRBJ1-2, with D perhaps TRBD1 (5 bases). The CDR3 length is 15 residues. Germline V gene sequence: CDR1 SGHRS, CDR2 YFSETQ. V was trimmed by 0 bases and J by 4 bases, leaving 13 bases between them. The CDR3 region is CASSLAGQGLYGYTF. Written as DNA, the CDR3 is TGCGCCAGCAGCTTGGCCGGGCAGGGCCTCTATGGCTACACCTTC.

This chain links TRBV19 with TRBJ2-7; weak D call: TRBD2 (5 bases). V was clipped by 5 bases and J by 3 bases, with 11 bases between them. The germline CDR1 and CDR2 sequences are LNHDA and SQIVND (reference sequence). This CDR3 comprises 13 residues. The CDR3 nucleotides read TGTGCCAGTAGTTCGAGGGAAAGCTACGAGCAGTACTTC. It codes for CASSSRESYEQYF. The variable domain in full, with the rest retrieved from reference TRBV19 and TRBJ2-7, is DGGITQSPKYLFRKEGQNVTLSCEQNLNHDAMYWYRQDPGQGLRLIYYSQIVNDFQKGDIAEGYSVSREKKESFPLTVTSAQKNPTAFYLCASSSRESYEQYFGPGTRLTVT.

The chain recombines TRBV18 with TRBJ2-5; maybe TRBD2 (5 bases). Trimming left V 2 bases short and J 6 bases short, with 7 bases between. Germline-derived CDR1 and CDR2 are KGHSH and LQKENI. The length of the CDR3 is 12 residues. CDR3 sequence: CASSPSGKTQYF. The CDR3 bases are TGTGCCAGCTCACCATCGGGGAAGACCCAGTACTTC.

The chain employs TRBV19 and TRBJ1-5, with D maybe TRBD1 (6 bases). Looked up from germline, CDR1 is LNHDA and CDR2 is SQIVND (reference sequence). The CDR3 runs 14 residues. Deletions cut 5 bases from V and 6 bases from J, with 14 bases between. The CDR3 sequence is CASSPQGLGQPQHF. The CDR3 nucleotides read TGTGCCAGTAGTCCCCAGGGGCTGGGTCAGCCCCAGCATTTT.

Within the sample, this clone is medium-sized (0.01 to 0.1%). This chain connects TRBV6-8 to TRBJ2-3; D uncertain. The V end was cut by 5 bases, the J end by 1 base, with 4 bases between. Per germline, CDR1 MNHGY and CDR2 SAAAGT. This CDR3 contains 12 residues. CDR3 in DNA: TGTGCCAGCAGTCTTCGCACAGATACGCAGTATTTT. Its protein product is CASSLRTDTQYF.

This clone is classed as medium-sized. The chain recombines TRBV11-3 with TRBJ1-1; possibly TRBD1 for D (6 bases). Germline CDR1 reads SGHNT; CDR2 reads YENEEA. The CDR3 spans 19 residues. V gave up 2 bases and J gave up 1 base, with 23 bases separating them. The CDR3 spells CASSLTGRAGGAGNTEAFF. The CDR3 region has the DNA TGTGCCAGCAGCTTAACGGGCCGGGCCGGGGGGGCAGGGAACACTGAAGCTTTCTTT.

The table lists this clone with many counts. The V call is TRBV11-3, the J call TRBJ2-7; TRBD1 agrees at 10 bases. The J segment lost 3 bases and the V segment lost 5 bases, leaving 4 bases of the junction unmatched. This CDR3 is built from 14 residues. Germline V gives CDR1 SGHNT, CDR2 YENEEA. CDR3: CASSGDRGRYEQYV. The DNA of the CDR3 is TGTGCCAGCAGCGGGGACAGGGGTCGCTACGAGCAGTACGTC.

The chain uses TRBV10-3 and TRBJ1-1; D is ambiguous. CDR1 and CDR2 (germline): ENHRY, SYGVKD. CDR3 length equals 16 residues. V was cut by 2 bases and J by 1 base, with 14 bases left in between. CDR3 sequence (DNA): TGTGCCATCAGTGAGACGGTAAACAGTCCGAACACTGAAGCTTTCTTT. This translates into CAISETVNSPNTEAFF.

The CDR3 sequence: CASRGQGGGARAFF. In DNA form, the CDR3 reads TGTGCCAGCAGGGGACAGGGTGGAGGGGCTAGGGCTTTCTTT. The rearrangement links TRBV9 to TRBJ1-1; TRBD1 agrees at 9 bases. The CDR3 is 14 amino acids. Germline V CDR1 and CDR2: SGDLS, YYNGEE. V lost 5 bases, J lost 11 bases, and 13 bases stayed unmatched.

By its share, this clone is medium-sized. This sequence joins TRBV9 and TRBJ2-7; 9 nucleotides match TRBD1. J gave up 0 bases and V 5 bases, and 9 bases lay outside the gene matches. Per germline, CDR1 SGDLS and CDR2 YYNGEE. The CDR3 runs 16 residues. This chain's CDR3 is CASSEQGAIGSYEQYV. The CDR3 DNA reads as TGTGCCAGCAGTGAACAGGGGGCTATAGGCTCCTACGAGCAGTACGTC.

This clone was detected many times. V usage is TRBV11-3 and J usage is TRBJ1-2; TRBD1 agrees at 9 bases. This CDR3 has 16 amino acids. J lost 6 bases, V lost 4 bases, and 12 bases had no gene match. CDR1 and CDR2 (germline): SGHNT, YENEEA. CDR3 residues: CASSSGTGTAGDGYTF. CDR3 coding DNA: TGTGCCAGCAGCTCCGGGACAGGGACCGCCGGGGATGGCTACACCTTC.

By proportion, this clone is medium-sized. V is TRBV11-3 and J is TRBJ2-5; 7 bases are a match to TRBD2. The germline V gene encodes CDR1 SGHNT and CDR2 YENEEA. The CDR3 consists of 15 residues. V shed 6 bases, J shed 4 bases, and the junction held 11 bases outside the gene matches. The CDR3: CASRRTVAGRETQYF. CDR3 DNA sequence: TGTGCCAGCAGGAGGACGGTAGCGGGCAGAGAGACCCAGTACTTC.

The chain has TRBV19 and TRBJ2-2; D gene unclear. The CDR3 covers 16 residues. V lost 6 bases and J 5 bases, leaving 19 bases between the germline ends. The V gene's germline CDR1 is LNHDA and CDR2 SQIVND (reference sequence). The CDR3 loop reads CASRGWAPSGTGELFF. CDR3 DNA sequence: TGTGCCAGTAGGGGGTGGGCTCCGAGTGGGACCGGGGAGCTGTTTTTT.

This clone has a count of ten or more. The chain couples TRBV11-3 to TRBJ2-5; 7 nucleotides match TRBD2. Germline CDR1 and CDR2: SGHNT and YENEEA. The CDR3 is 14 amino acids. The ends lost 5 bases at V and 4 bases at J; junction bases unmatched: 7. The CDR3 here is CASSRAGSLETQYF. CDR3 in DNA: TGTGCCAGCAGCCGAGCGGGGTCTTTAGAGACCCAGTACTTC.